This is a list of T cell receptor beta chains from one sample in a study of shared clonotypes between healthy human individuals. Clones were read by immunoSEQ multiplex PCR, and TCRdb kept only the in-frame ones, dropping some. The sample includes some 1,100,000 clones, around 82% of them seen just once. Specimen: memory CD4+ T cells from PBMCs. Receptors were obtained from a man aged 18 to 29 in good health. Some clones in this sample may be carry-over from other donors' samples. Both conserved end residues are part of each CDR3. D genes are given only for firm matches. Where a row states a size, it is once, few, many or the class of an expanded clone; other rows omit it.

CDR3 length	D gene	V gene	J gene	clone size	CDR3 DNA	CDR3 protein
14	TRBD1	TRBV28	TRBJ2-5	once	TGTGCCAGCAGTTTATCAGACAGGGGGGGGGCCCAGTACTTC	CASSLSDRGGAQYF
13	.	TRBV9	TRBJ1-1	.	TGTGCCAGCAGCGTAGAACAGAACACTGAAGCTTTCTTT	CASSVEQNTEAFF
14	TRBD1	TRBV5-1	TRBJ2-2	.	TGCGCCAGCAGCCGGGACAGGAACACCGGGGAGCTGTTTTTT	CASSRDRNTGELFF
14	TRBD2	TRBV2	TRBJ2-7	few	TGTGCCAGCAGTCGGACTAGCGGGAGTTACGAGCAGTACTTC	CASSRTSGSYEQYF
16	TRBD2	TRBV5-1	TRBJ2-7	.	TGCGCCAGCAGCCAAGCCGGGACTAGCGGCCCCTACGAGCAGTACTTC	CASSQAGTSGPYEQYF
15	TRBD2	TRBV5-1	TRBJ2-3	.	TGCGCCAGCAGCTTCAAAGCGGGAGTTGGAGATACGCAGTATTTT	CASSFKAGVGDTQYF
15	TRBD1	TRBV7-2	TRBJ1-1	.	TGTGCCAGCAGCATGCAGGGGGGCTTGAACACTGAAGCTTTCTTT	CASSMQGGLNTEAFF
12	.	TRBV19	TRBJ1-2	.	TGTGCCACCGCAAGGGGTAACTATGGCTACACCTTC	CATARGNYGYTF
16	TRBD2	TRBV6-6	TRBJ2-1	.	TGTGCCAGCAGTTTCCCACGATGGGGACTAGCTAATGAGCAGTTCTTC	CASSFPRWGLANEQFF
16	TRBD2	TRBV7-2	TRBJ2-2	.	TGTGCCAGCAGCCCCCGGACTAGCGGAAAGACCGGGGAGCTGTTTTTT	CASSPRTSGKTGELFF
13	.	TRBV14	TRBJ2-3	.	TGTGCCAGCACCCGGGACCTCAGGGATACGCAGTATTTT	CASTRDLRDTQYF
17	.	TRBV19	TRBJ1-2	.	TGTGCCAGTAGTCCCACCGGAAGTCGTTCTACGGTCTATGGCTACACCTTC	CASSPTGSRSTVYGYTF
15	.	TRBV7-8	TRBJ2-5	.	TGTGCCAGCAGCTCAAACCGGGGCTACCAAGAGACCCAGTACTTC	CASSSNRGYQETQYF
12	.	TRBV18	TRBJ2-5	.	TGTGCCAGCTCACCAGAGGGAGAGACCCAGTACTTC	CASSPEGETQYF
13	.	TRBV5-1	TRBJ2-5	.	TGCGCCAGCAGCTTGGGGGGTTCAGAGACCCAGTACTTC	CASSLGGSETQYF
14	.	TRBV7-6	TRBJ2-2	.	TGTGCCAGCAGCTTAGATAGCACCACCGGGGAGCTGTTTTTT	CASSLDSTTGELFF
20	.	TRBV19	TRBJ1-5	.	TGTGCCAGTAGCGGAAACACCCGGGCCCGAGTGTCGGTTAGCAATCAGCCCCAGCATTTT	CASSGNTRARVSVSNQPQHF
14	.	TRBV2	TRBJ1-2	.	TGTGCCAGCAGTGAATCGACAGCCAGCTATGGCTACACCTTC	CASSESTASYGYTF
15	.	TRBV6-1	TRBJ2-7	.	TGTGCCAGCACCATGATGTGGGAGTTAGCCTACGAGCAGTACTTC	CASTMMWELAYEQYF
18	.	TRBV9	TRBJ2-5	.	TGTGCCAGCAGCGTAGGACGGAGTGGGGGGAGCGACCAAGAGACCCAGTACTTC	CASSVGRSGGSDQETQYF
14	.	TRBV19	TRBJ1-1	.	TGTGCCAGTAGCCTTGGACGGCCGAACACTGAAGCTTTCTTT	CASSLGRPNTEAFF
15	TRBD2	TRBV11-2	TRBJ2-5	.	TGTGCCAGCAGCTTAGAGGGCGGGAGGGGCGAGACCCAGTACTTC	CASSLEGGRGETQYF
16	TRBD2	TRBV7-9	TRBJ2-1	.	TGTGCCAGCAGCCGACGGACTAGCGGGGGCCTCAATGAGCAGTTCTTC	CASSRRTSGGLNEQFF
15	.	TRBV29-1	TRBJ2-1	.	TGCAGCGGACAGGTTCTCGGGACAAAGGGGAATGAGCAGTTCTTC	CSGQVLGTKGNEQFF
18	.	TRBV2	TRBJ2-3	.	TGTGCCAGCACCATGCCTTCCCGGTGGGACACCAGCACAGATACGCAGTATTTT	CASTMPSRWDTSTDTQYF
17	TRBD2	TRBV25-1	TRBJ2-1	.	TGTGCCAGCAGTGAATCGCGGCTAGCGGGAGTACACAATGAGCAGTTCTTC	CASSESRLAGVHNEQFF
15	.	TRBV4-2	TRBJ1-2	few	TGTGCCAGCAGCCAAGATAACAGGGCTGACTATGGCTACACCTTC	CASSQDNRADYGYTF
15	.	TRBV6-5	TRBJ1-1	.	TGTGCCAGCAGTTACCGTGATCTCGCCGAACAGGAAGCTTTCTTT	CASSYRDLAEQEAFF
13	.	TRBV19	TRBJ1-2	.	TGTGCCAGTAGCTTCACAGCGAACTATGGCTACACCTTC	CASSFTANYGYTF
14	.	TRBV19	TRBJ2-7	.	TGTGCCAGTAGTATAGGGGGTCGCGCTACCGAGCAGTACTTC	CASSIGGRATEQYF
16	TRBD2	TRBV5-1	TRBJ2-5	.	TGCGCCAGCAGCTTGGGGAGTGCGGGAGCGAAGGAGACCCAGTACTTC	CASSLGSAGAKETQYF
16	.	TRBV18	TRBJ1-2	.	TGTGCCAGCTCACCCCCGGGAGGCAGCTCCCTCTATGGCTACACCTTC	CASSPPGGSSLYGYTF
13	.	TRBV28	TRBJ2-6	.	TGTGCCAGCAGTTTAGGATCCACCAACGTCCTGACTTTC	CASSLGSTNVLTF
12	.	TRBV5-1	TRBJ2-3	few	TGCGCCAGCAGCGCTGTGGGCGATACGCAGTATTTT	CASSAVGDTQYF
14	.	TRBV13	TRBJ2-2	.	TGTGCCGGGGCACGTGGAGGGAACACCGGGGAGCTGTTTTTT	CAGARGGNTGELFF
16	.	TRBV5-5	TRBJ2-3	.	TGTGCCAGCAGCTGGTCCGTGACAGGACTCACAGATACGCAGTATTTT	CASSWSVTGLTDTQYF
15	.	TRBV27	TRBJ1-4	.	TGTGCCAGCAGTTTGTCGTCAGTCCTTAATGAAAAACTGTTTTTT	CASSLSSVLNEKLFF
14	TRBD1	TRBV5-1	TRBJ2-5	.	TGCGCCAGCAGCACGACAGGGGCCTTGGAGACCCAGTACTTC	CASSTTGALETQYF
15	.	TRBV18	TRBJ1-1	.	TGTGCCAGCTCAACGTCCCGACCGATGAACACTGAAGCTTTCTTT	CASSTSRPMNTEAFF
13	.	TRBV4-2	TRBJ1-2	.	TGTGCCAGCAGCCGAGAGGGGAACTATGGCTACACCTTC	CASSREGNYGYTF
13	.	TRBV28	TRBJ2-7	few	TGTGCCAGCAGCTACTATCCGGGACGCGAGCAGTACTTC	CASSYYPGREQYF
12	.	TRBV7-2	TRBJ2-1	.	TGTGCCAGCAGCAAAATGGGAAATGAGCAGTTCTTC	CASSKMGNEQFF
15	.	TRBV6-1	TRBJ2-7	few	TGTGCCAGCAGCCGGGACCCCGGGACCTCCTACGAGCAGTACTTC	CASSRDPGTSYEQYF
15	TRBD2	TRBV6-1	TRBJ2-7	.	TGTGCCAGCAGTGAAGCTCTAGCGGGAGGCTATGAGCAGTACTTC	CASSEALAGGYEQYF
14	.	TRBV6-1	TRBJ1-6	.	TGTGCCAGCAGCCTTGAAAAAGGGGCCTCACCCCTCCACTTT	CASSLEKGASPLHF
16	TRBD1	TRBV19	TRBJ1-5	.	TGTGCCAGTAGTCCGGGACAGGGGGCGCCGGGGCAGCCCCAGCATTTT	CASSPGQGAPGQPQHF
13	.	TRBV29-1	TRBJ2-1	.	TGCAGTGTATCAAACGGTCGCGGCAATGAGCAGTTCTTC	CSVSNGRGNEQFF
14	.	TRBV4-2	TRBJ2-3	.	TGTGCCAGCAGCCAATCCGACTCCACAGATACGCAGTATTTT	CASSQSDSTDTQYF
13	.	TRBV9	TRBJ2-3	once	TGTGCCAGCAGCGTTGGTAGCACAGATACGCAGTATTTT	CASSVGSTDTQYF
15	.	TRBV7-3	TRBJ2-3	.	TGTGCCAGCAGCTTAGAGCCTGCTAGCACAGATACGCAGTATTTT	CASSLEPASTDTQYF
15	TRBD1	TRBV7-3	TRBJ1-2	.	TGTGCCAGCAGCTTAAGCCGACAGGGACACTATGGCTACACCTTC	CASSLSRQGHYGYTF
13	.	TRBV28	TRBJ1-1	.	TGTGCCAGCGAAATTGGGACGAACACTGAAGCTTTCTTT	CASEIGTNTEAFF
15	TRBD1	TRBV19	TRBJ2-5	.	TGTGCCAGTCGGGGTGGGGCAGGGGGCGCAGAGACCCAGTACTTC	CASRGGAGGAETQYF